This T cell receptor (beta chain) was observed in a study of blood T cell repertoires in COVID-19. CDR1 is SGHDN and CDR2 is FVKESK in the germline V gene. Trimming took 5 bases from V and 4 from J, leaving 9 bases between them. The CDR3 has 13 amino acids. Some clones are missing from TCRdb's copy, which holds only in-frame ones; the method was immunoSEQ multiplex PCR. Of about 74,000 clones listed, roughly 82% were seen once; the top ten hold approximately 7.3%. The rearrangement joins TRBV14 to TRBJ1-3; no definite D call. This clonotype was obtained from a human donor in a cohort sampled during active COVID-19. The sample taken for sequencing was peripheral blood. CDR3 sequence: CASSASGGNTIYF. The CDR3 DNA is TGTGCCAGCAGCGCCAGCGGGGGAAACACCATATATTTT. The full variable domain, its missing parts supplied by reference TRBV14 and TRBJ1-3, is EAGVTQFPSHSVIEKGQTVTLRCDPISGHDNLYWYRRVMGKEIKFLLHFVKESKQDESGMPNNRFLAERTGGTYSTLKVQPAELEDSGVYFCASSASGGNTIYFGEGSWLTVV.